Below, 29 T cell receptor beta chains from the same sample are listed, as sequenced in a study of CD8 T cells in Susac syndrome. With random hexamers, reverse transcription was performed on about 0.45 to 1 ug of RNA. TCRdb re-called the immunoSEQ multiplex PCR reads through MiXCR, storing one row per CDR3 protein. Here the sample spans around 200,000 distinct CDR3 sequences, 85% to 95% being singletons. Sequencing input: CD4+ T cells from PBMCs. These receptors were obtained from a human donor in good health.

J is TRBJ1-5 and V is TRBV2; a possible D gene is TRBD1 (5 bases). CDR3 length: 13 residues. CDR1 is SNHLY and CDR2 is FYNNEI in the germline V gene. V was shortened by 6 bases and J by 6 bases, with 12 bases between the two germline ends. CDR3 protein: CASREGLLQPQHF. The DNA for the CDR3 is TGTGCCAGCAGGGAGGGGTTACTTCAGCCCCAGCATTTT.

V gene TRBV11-2 combines with J gene TRBJ2-3; the match to TRBD2 covers 9 bases. CDR1 and CDR2 from the germline V gene are SGHAT and FQNNGV. The CDR3 is made up of 15 amino acids. V shed 4 bases and J 5 bases; nucleotides not matched to a gene: 7. CDR3 nucleotide sequence: TGTGCCAGCAGCTCAAGAGCGGGAGGAGGAGATACGCAGTATTTT. Encoded protein: CASSSRAGGGDTQYF.

J is TRBJ1-2 and V is TRBV27; D might be TRBD1 (5 bases). This CDR3 region has 12 residues. Germline loops: CDR1 MNHEY, CDR2 SMNVEV (reference sequence). Trimming cost V 3 bases and J 7 bases, with 9 bases left between them. As DNA, the CDR3 is TGTGCCAGCAGTTTCCAGGGCTCTGGCTACACCTTC. Its translation: CASSFQGSGYTF.

The J gene is TRBJ1-1, the V gene TRBV6-4; D uncertain. The length of the CDR3 is 13 residues. CDR1 is MRHNA, CDR2 SNTAGT, per germline. The germline V and J ends were trimmed by 5 bases and 1 base, with 8 bases remaining between them. The CDR3, as DNA: TGTGCCAGCAGTACTACACCGAACACTGAAGCTTTCTTT. It encodes CASSTTPNTEAFF.

The chain has TRBV3-1 and TRBJ2-5, with a weak D call TRBD1 (6 bases). V was cut by 7 bases and J by 5 bases, with 17 bases left in between. CDR3 length equals 14 residues. Germline values: CDR1 LGHDT, CDR2 YNNKEL (reference sequence). Here the CDR3 reads CASTYRVPAETQYF. The DNA of the CDR3 is TGTGCCAGCACATACAGGGTCCCAGCGGAGACCCAGTACTTC.

The chain carries TRBV3-1 and TRBJ1-1, with TRBD1 identical over 7 bases. J was trimmed by 7 bases and V by 3 bases; bases with no gene match: 5. The CDR3 has 13 amino acids. Germline V gene sequence: CDR1 LGHDT, CDR2 YNNKEL (reference sequence). CDR3 residues: CASSHMGQFEAFF. In nucleotides, the CDR3 is TGTGCCAGCAGCCACATGGGACAGTTTGAAGCTTTCTTT.

J is TRBJ2-3 and V is TRBV29-1, with 9 bases identical to TRBD2. Per the germline V gene, CDR1 is SQVTM and CDR2 is ANQGSEA. The ends lost 7 bases at V and 1 base at J; junction bases unmatched: 6. CDR3 length equals 14 residues. The chain's CDR3 is CSGSSGARTDTQYF. The CDR3 bases are TGCAGCGGCTCTAGCGGGGCTCGCACAGATACGCAGTATTTT.

This chain joins TRBV3-1 and TRBJ1-5; D not resolved. Trimming left V 1 base short and J 6 bases short, with 7 bases between. This CDR3 is 13 amino acids long. The germline CDR1 and CDR2 sequences are LGHDT and YNNKEL (reference sequence). This CDR3 reads CASSQGPTQPQHF. Written as DNA, the CDR3 is TGTGCCAGCAGCCAAGGTCCAACTCAGCCCCAGCATTTT.

This chain uses TRBV20-1 with TRBJ2-4, with 12 bases aligning to TRBD1. Germline V gene sequence: CDR1 DFQATT, CDR2 SNEGSKA (reference sequence). This CDR3 has 11 residues. The CDR3 DNA is TGCAGAGGGACAGGGGGCGACATTCAGTACTTC. Translation: CRGTGGDIQYF.

This sequence joins TRBV11-2 and TRBJ2-2, with D unclear. The length of the CDR3 is 13 residues. V was shortened by 1 base and J by 7 bases, with 7 bases between the two germline ends. The germline CDR1 and CDR2 sequences are SGHAT and FQNNGV. CDR3 loop: CASSLAALGELFF. DNA of the CDR3: TGTGCCAGCAGCTTAGCTGCCCTCGGGGAGCTGTTTTTT.

This clonotype was found once. The chain joins TRBV20-1 to TRBJ2-7; D remains ambiguous. Germline lookup yields CDR1 DFQATT and CDR2 SNEGSKA (reference sequence). The V gene lost 7 bases and the J gene lost 3 bases, with 16 bases spanning the gap. The CDR3 is made up of 13 amino acids. This CDR3 is CSVGGRALYEQYF. DNA of the CDR3: TGCAGTGTAGGTGGACGGGCTCTCTACGAGCAGTACTTC.

This sequence joins TRBV30 and TRBJ2-5; 12 bases line up with TRBD1. This CDR3 region has 15 residues. Trimming removed 1 base from V and 4 bases from J; junction bases left unmatched: 4. Germline V lookup: CDR1 GTSNPN, CDR2 SVGIG (reference sequence). The CDR3, as DNA: TGTGCCTGGAGTGGGGACAGGGGGCGTAGAGAGACCCAGTACTTC. It specifies CAWSGDRGRRETQYF.

The chain recombines TRBV6-1 with TRBJ1-1; 7 bases fit TRBD1. Germline V gene lookup returns CDR1 MNHNS and CDR2 SASEGT. The CDR3 is 16 amino acids. J was trimmed by 1 base and V by 6 bases; bases with no gene match: 11. DNA of the CDR3: TGTGCCAGCAGCCGTATGAGGGGGCGAGGGAACACTGAAGCTTTCTTT. Protein product: CASSRMRGRGNTEAFF.

J is TRBJ1-2 and V is TRBV29-1, with D perhaps TRBD1 (6 bases). CDR1 SQVTM and CDR2 ANQGSEA come from the germline V gene. Trimming removed 5 bases from V and 6 bases from J, with 13 bases in between. This CDR3 is 12 amino acids long. The chain's CDR3 is CSVRSGDHGYTF. CDR3 DNA sequence: TGCAGCGTTAGGTCAGGGGACCATGGCTACACCTTC.

V and J are TRBV10-3 and TRBJ2-1; D possibly corresponds to TRBD2 (5 bases). The CDR3 sequence is 13 residues long. V lost 9 bases and J 4 bases, leaving 13 bases between the germline ends. Germline CDR1 ENHRY, CDR2 SYGVKD. For the CDR3, the DNA is TGTGCCATATACGTTAGGGAGTACAATGAGCAGTTCTTC. Translation gives CAIYVREYNEQFF.

The V call is TRBV5-4, the J call TRBJ2-6, with no clear D. Trimming left V 0 bases short and J 2 bases short, with 3 bases between. The germline gives CDR1 SGHNT, CDR2 YYREEE (reference sequence). There are 14 residues in the CDR3. CDR3 in amino acids: CASSLDPGANVLTF. For the CDR3, the DNA is TGTGCCAGCAGCTTGGATCCTGGGGCCAACGTCCTGACTTTC.

This clonotype was observed a single time. The rearrangement joins TRBV7-9 to TRBJ2-5; TRBD1 matches at 7 bases. This CDR3 comprises 16 residues. The germline V gene encodes CDR1 SEHNR and CDR2 FQNEAQ (reference sequence). Trimming took 2 bases from V and 5 from J; bases not matched to a gene: 11. CDR3 residues: CASSLSTPQGTETQYF. The CDR3 DNA sequence: TGTGCCAGCAGCTTATCTACACCACAGGGGACCGAGACCCAGTACTTC.

This rearrangement joins TRBV29-1 to TRBJ2-1, with 14 bases fitting TRBD2. CDR1 and CDR2 (germline): SQVTM, ANQGSEA. V lost 8 bases, J lost 7 bases, and 7 bases stayed unmatched. The CDR3 sequence is 14 residues long. The CDR3 protein is CSQTSGGAGNEQFF. CDR3 nucleotides: TGCAGCCAGACTAGCGGGGGGGCAGGGAATGAGCAGTTCTTC.

This chain links TRBV24-1 with TRBJ2-1; D might be TRBD1 (6 bases). The CDR3 totals 13 residues. The V and J ends lost 7 bases and 8 bases respectively, with 14 bases between them. The germline CDR1 and CDR2 sequences are KGHDR and SFDVKD. The DNA of the CDR3 is TGTGCCACCAGGAAAGGGGGTCCGGATGAGCAGTTCTTC. This codes for CATRKGGPDEQFF.

V gene TRBV14 combines with J gene TRBJ2-1, with D tentatively TRBD1 (5 bases). CDR1 is SGHDN and CDR2 is FVKESK in the germline V gene. There are 15 residues in the CDR3. V was trimmed by 3 bases and J by 4 bases, leaving 13 bases between them. In nucleotides, the CDR3 is TGTGCCAGCAGCCACCGCGTACAGGTGTACAATGAGCAGTTCTTC. Its protein product is CASSHRVQVYNEQFF.

This rearrangement joins TRBV11-2 to TRBJ2-5; D is possibly TRBD1 or TRBD2 (5 bases each). With 3 bases removed from V and 1 base from J, the gap between germline ends came to 9 bases. Germline CDR1 and CDR2: SGHAT and FQNNGV. This CDR3 region has 14 residues. The CDR3 DNA is TGTGCCAGCAGCTTCAGGGAGTCCCAAGAGACCCAGTACTTC. It specifies CASSFRESQETQYF.

The rearrangement links TRBV28 to TRBJ2-5, with 8 bases matching TRBD2. From germline, CDR1 is MDHEN and CDR2 SYDVKM. V shed 5 bases and J 3 bases; nucleotides not matched to a gene: 8. This CDR3 region has 15 residues. The CDR3 sequence: CASSPGGSGEETQYF. The CDR3 DNA reads as TGTGCCAGCAGTCCCGGTGGTAGCGGGGAAGAGACCCAGTACTTC.

J is TRBJ2-7 and V is TRBV2, with TRBD1 matching 11 bases. V gave up 5 bases and J gave up 5 bases; unmatched junction bases: 8. Germline lookup yields CDR1 SNHLY and CDR2 FYNNEI. This CDR3 has 15 amino acids. CDR3 amino acids: CASSFGQGARDEQYV. The CDR3, as DNA: TGTGCCAGCAGTTTCGGACAGGGGGCTAGAGACGAGCAGTACGTC.

This clonotype was counted between two and nine times. The rearrangement uses TRBV12-3 or TRBV12-4 and TRBJ2-7; the D gene is possibly TRBD2 (6 bases). There are 12 residues in the CDR3. V lost 0 bases to trimming and J lost 6 bases, with 6 bases between them. Here the CDR3 reads CASSLAGGEQYF. The DNA for the CDR3 is TGTGCCAGCAGTTTAGCGGGGGGCGAGCAGTACTTC.

The CDR3 region is CASRGVGEQYV. The CDR3 nucleotides are TGTGCCAGCAGAGGGGTCGGCGAGCAGTACGTC. V gene TRBV28 combines with J gene TRBJ2-7; a possible D gene is TRBD1 (5 bases). This CDR3 is built from 11 residues. V lost 6 bases to trimming and J lost 6 bases, with 9 bases between them. CDR1 is MDHEN, CDR2 SYDVKM, per germline.

The genes are TRBV30 and TRBJ1-2; 9 nucleotides align to TRBD1. The V gene's germline CDR1 is GTSNPN and CDR2 SVGIG (reference sequence). Germline trimming cut 2 bases from V and 4 bases from J; bases unmatched to any gene: 5. The length of the CDR3 is 14 residues. The CDR3 protein is CAWSPGQGTYGYTF. In nucleotides, the CDR3 is TGTGCCTGGAGTCCGGGACAGGGCACCTATGGCTACACCTTC.

This sequence joins TRBV5-1 and TRBJ1-5, with D hard to call. Trimming left V 3 bases short and J 3 bases short, with 7 bases between. The CDR3 totals 13 residues. The V gene's germline CDR1 is SGHRS and CDR2 YFSETQ. CDR3 residues: CASSSGINQPQHF. The CDR3 DNA reads TGCGCCAGCAGCTCCGGGATCAATCAGCCCCAGCATTTT.

This rearrangement joins TRBV28 to TRBJ2-6; possible D gene TRBD1, 7 bases. The CDR3 spans 15 residues. Germline V gene data show CDR1 as MDHEN and CDR2 as SYDVKM. Between the trimmed V and J ends, which lost 6 bases and 11 bases, there was a span of 20 bases. Written as DNA, the CDR3 is TGTGCCAGCAGCCGATTGACAGGGACTTCAGACGTCCTGACTTTC. It yields the protein CASSRLTGTSDVLTF.

The chain employs TRBV28 and TRBJ2-1; weak D call: TRBD2 (7 bases). Germline loops: CDR1 MDHEN, CDR2 SYDVKM. The CDR3 extends over 14 amino acids. Trimming stripped 5 bases from V and 7 bases from J, with 15 bases between. The CDR3 spells CASSHGGQGNEQFF. The DNA of the CDR3 is TGTGCCAGCAGTCACGGGGGGCAAGGGAATGAGCAGTTCTTC.